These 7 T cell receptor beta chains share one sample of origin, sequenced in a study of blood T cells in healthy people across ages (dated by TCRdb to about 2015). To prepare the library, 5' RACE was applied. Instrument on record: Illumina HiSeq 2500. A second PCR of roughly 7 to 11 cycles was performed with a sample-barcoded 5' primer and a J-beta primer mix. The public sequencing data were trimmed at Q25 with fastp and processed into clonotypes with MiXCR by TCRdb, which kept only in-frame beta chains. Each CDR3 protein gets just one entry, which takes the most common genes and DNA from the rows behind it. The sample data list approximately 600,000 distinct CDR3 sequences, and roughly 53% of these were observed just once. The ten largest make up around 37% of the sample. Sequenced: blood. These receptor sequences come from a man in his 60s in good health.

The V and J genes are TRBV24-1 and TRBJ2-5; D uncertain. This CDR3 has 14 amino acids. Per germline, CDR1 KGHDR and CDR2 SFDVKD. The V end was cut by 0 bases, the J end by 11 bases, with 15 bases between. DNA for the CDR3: TGTGCCACCAGTGATTTGGGAAGCAACAATGAGCAGTACTTC. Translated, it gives CATSDLGSNNEQYF.

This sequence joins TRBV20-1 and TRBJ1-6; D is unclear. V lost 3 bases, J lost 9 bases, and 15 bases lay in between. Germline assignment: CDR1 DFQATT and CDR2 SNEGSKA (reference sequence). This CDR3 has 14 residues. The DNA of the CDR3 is TGCAGTGCTAGTGATCCATCATTTAGTTCACCCCTCCACTTT. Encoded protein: CSASDPSFSSPLHF.

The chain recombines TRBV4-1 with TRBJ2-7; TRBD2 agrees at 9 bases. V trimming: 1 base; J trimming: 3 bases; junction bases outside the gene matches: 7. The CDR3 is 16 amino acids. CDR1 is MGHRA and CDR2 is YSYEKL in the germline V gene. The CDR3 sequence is CASSQGLSSGVYEQYF. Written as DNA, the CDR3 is TGCGCCAGCAGCCAAGGACTCTCTAGCGGGGTCTACGAGCAGTACTTC.

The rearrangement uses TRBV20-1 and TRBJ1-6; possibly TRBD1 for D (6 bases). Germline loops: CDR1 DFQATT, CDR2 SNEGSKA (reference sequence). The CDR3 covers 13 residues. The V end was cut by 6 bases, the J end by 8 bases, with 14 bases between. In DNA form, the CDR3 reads TGCAGTGCAGGGGGGCCCCAGGATTCACCCCTCCACTTT. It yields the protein CSAGGPQDSPLHF.

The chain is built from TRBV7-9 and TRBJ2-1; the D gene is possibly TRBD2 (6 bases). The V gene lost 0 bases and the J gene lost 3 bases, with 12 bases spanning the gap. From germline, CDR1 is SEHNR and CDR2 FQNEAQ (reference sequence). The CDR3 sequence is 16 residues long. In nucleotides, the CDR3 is TGTGCCAGCAGCTTAGCACCCCGCGGGGACTACAATGAGCAGTTCTTC. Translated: CASSLAPRGDYNEQFF.

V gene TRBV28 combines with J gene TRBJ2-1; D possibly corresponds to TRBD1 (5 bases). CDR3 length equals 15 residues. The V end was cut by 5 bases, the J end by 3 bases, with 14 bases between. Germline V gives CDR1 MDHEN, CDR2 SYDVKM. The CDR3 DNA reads TGTGCCAGCAGTCAATCCGAGACAGTCTACAATGAGCAGTTCTTC. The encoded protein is CASSQSETVYNEQFF.

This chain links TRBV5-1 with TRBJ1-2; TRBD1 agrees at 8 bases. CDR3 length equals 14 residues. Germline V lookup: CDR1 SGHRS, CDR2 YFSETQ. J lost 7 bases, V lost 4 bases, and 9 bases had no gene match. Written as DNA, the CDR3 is TGCGCCAGCAGCGTTACAGGGGGATCCGGTGGCTACACCTTC. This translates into CASSVTGGSGGYTF.